This paragraph covers one T cell receptor (beta chain) sequence. The record originates from a study of OX40 agonist ivuxolimab in advanced cancers. This CDR3 has 15 residues. Losses at the gene ends were 5 bases for V and 0 bases for J; bases not matched to a gene: 7. The germline gives CDR1 ENHRY, CDR2 SYGVKD. Produced via immunoSEQ multiplex PCR; TCRdb's table is partial and in-frame only. The repertoire holds around 16,000 clones, with 80% to 95% as singletons. Sequenced material: CD4+ or CD8+ T cells sorted from blood, taken in a trial of the OX40 agonist ivuxolimab. This sequence originates from an adult with an advanced solid tumor such as melanoma, head and neck, liver or kidney cancer. The V and J genes are TRBV10-3 and TRBJ2-7, with 7 bases fitting TRBD1. CDR3 residues: CAISLGGPTSYEQYF. CDR3 DNA sequence: TGTGCCATCAGTCTAGGGGGCCCCACCTCCTACGAGCAGTACTTC.